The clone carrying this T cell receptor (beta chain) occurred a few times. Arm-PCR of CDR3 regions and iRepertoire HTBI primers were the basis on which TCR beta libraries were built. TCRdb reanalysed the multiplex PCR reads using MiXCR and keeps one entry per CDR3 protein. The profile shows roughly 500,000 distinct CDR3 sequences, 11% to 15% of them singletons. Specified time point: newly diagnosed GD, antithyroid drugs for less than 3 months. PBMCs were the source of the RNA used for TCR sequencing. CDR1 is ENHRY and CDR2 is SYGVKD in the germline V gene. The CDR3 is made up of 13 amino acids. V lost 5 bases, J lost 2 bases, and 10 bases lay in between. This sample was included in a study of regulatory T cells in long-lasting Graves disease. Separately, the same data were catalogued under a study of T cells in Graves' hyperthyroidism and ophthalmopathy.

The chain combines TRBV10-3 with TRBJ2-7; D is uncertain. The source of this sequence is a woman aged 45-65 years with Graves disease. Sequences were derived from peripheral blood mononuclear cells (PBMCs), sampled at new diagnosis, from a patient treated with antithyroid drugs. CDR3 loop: CAISLDQTYEQYF. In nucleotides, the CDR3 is TGTGCCATCAGTCTCGACCAAACCTACGAGCAGTACTTC.